A selection of T cell receptor beta chains follows, all from one sample in a study of T cells in Graves' hyperthyroidism and ophthalmopathy. TCRdb re-analysed the multiplex PCR reads in MiXCR, keeping a single row per CDR3 protein. This table has about 690,000 distinct CDR3 sequences, approximately 15% appearing once. Sequencing input: blood. The receptors come from a man aged 50 to 59 with Graves' hyperthyroidism. Each CDR3 is given with its conserved first and last residue. The order of the fields is V gene, J gene, D gene, clone size, CDR3 protein, CDR3 DNA. A D gene is named only where the DNA matches it firmly. Clone size is shown for a subset of rows, as once, few, many or a class of expanded clone.

v_gene: TRBV28
j_gene: TRBJ1-4
d_gene: .
abundance: many
CDR3aa: CASSTRQAPGANEKLFF
CDR3nt: TGTGCCAGCAGTACTAGACAGGCCCCTGGGGCTAATGAAAAACTGTTTTTT

v_gene: TRBV28
j_gene: TRBJ1-1
d_gene: .
abundance: many
CDR3aa: CASSPPHATGPNTEAFF
CDR3nt: TGTGCCAGCAGTCCCCCCCATGCTACAGGGCCGAACACTGAAGCTTTCTTT

v_gene: TRBV19
j_gene: TRBJ2-1
d_gene: .
abundance: .
CDR3aa: CASSIAVANEQFF
CDR3nt: TGTGCCAGTAGTATAGCTGTAGCCAATGAGCAGTTCTTC

v_gene: TRBV2
j_gene: TRBJ2-1
d_gene: TRBD2
abundance: .
CDR3aa: CASTYVPGGGYYNEQFF
CDR3nt: TGTGCCAGCACCTATGTCCCGGGCGGGGGTTACTACAATGAGCAGTTCTTC

v_gene: TRBV7-9
j_gene: TRBJ2-7
d_gene: .
abundance: many
CDR3aa: CASSERRGLIYEQYF
CDR3nt: TGTGCCAGCAGCGAAAGAAGGGGGTTAATCTACGAGCAGTACTTC

v_gene: TRBV2
j_gene: TRBJ1-5
d_gene: .
abundance: few
CDR3aa: CASSPSYGRAGNQPQHF
CDR3nt: TGTGCCAGCAGTCCATCTTATGGCAGGGCGGGCAATCAGCCCCAGCATTTT

v_gene: TRBV20-1
j_gene: TRBJ1-6
d_gene: .
abundance: many
CDR3aa: CSARVDGRHPLNSPLHF
CDR3nt: TGCAGTGCTAGAGTGGACGGAAGGCATCCCTTAAATTCACCCCTCCACTTT

v_gene: TRBV5-1
j_gene: TRBJ1-3
d_gene: .
abundance: few
CDR3aa: CASSLDVQGALSGNTIYF
CDR3nt: TGCGCCAGCAGCTTGGATGTCCAGGGAGCCCTCTCTGGAAACACCATATATTTT

v_gene: TRBV20-1
j_gene: TRBJ1-4
d_gene: .
abundance: .
CDR3aa: CSAARDATNEKLFF
CDR3nt: TGCAGTGCCGCCAGGGATGCAACTAATGAAAAACTGTTTTTT

v_gene: TRBV18
j_gene: TRBJ2-2
d_gene: .
abundance: .
CDR3aa: CASSPPGRQHGELFF
CDR3nt: TGTGCCAGCTCACCACCGGGCAGGCAACACGGGGAGCTGTTTTTT

v_gene: TRBV19
j_gene: TRBJ2-3
d_gene: TRBD2
abundance: few
CDR3aa: CASSRRTSGFTSTDTQYF
CDR3nt: TGTGCCAGTAGCCGGAGGACTAGCGGCTTCACTAGCACAGATACGCAGTATTTT

v_gene: TRBV28
j_gene: TRBJ2-7
d_gene: TRBD1
abundance: many
CDR3aa: CASRGTGGYEQYF
CDR3nt: TGTGCCAGCAGAGGGACAGGAGGATACGAGCAGTACTTC

v_gene: TRBV6-2/TRBV6-3
j_gene: TRBJ2-1
d_gene: TRBD1
abundance: .
CDR3aa: CASRPGTGGHEQFF
CDR3nt: TGTGCCAGCAGGCCCGGGACAGGGGGTCATGAGCAGTTCTTC

v_gene: TRBV5-1
j_gene: TRBJ1-1
d_gene: .
abundance: many
CDR3aa: CASSTGQLNTEAFF
CDR3nt: TGTGCCAGCAGTACTGGACAGTTGAACACTGAAGCTTTCTTT

v_gene: TRBV24-1
j_gene: TRBJ2-5
d_gene: .
abundance: few
CDR3aa: CATEGHNQETQYF
CDR3nt: TGTGCCACCGAGGGACACAACCAAGAGACCCAGTACTTC

v_gene: TRBV7-3
j_gene: TRBJ2-7
d_gene: .
abundance: .
CDR3aa: CASSLLAVGEQYF
CDR3nt: TGTGCCAGCAGCTTATTAGCGGTCGGGGAGCAGTACTTC

v_gene: TRBV2
j_gene: TRBJ2-2
d_gene: .
abundance: .
CDR3aa: CASSEGETVPRRMFF
CDR3nt: TGTGCCAGCAGTGAAGGGGAGACGGTCCCGAGGAGGATGTTTTTT

v_gene: TRBV7-9
j_gene: TRBJ2-3
d_gene: .
abundance: few
CDR3aa: CASAEGGSTDTQYF
CDR3nt: TGTGCCAGCGCCGAAGGGGGGAGCACAGATACGCAGTATTTT

v_gene: TRBV9
j_gene: TRBJ2-3
d_gene: TRBD2
abundance: .
CDR3aa: CASSASGRPDTQYF
CDR3nt: TGTGCCAGCAGCGCCAGCGGGAGGCCAGATACGCAGTATTTT

v_gene: TRBV20-1
j_gene: TRBJ1-5
d_gene: TRBD1
abundance: many
CDR3aa: CSAGRGTGATSSNQPQHF
CDR3nt: TGCAGTGCTGGACGTGGGACAGGGGCTACCTCTAGCAATCAGCCCCAGCATTTT

v_gene: TRBV28
j_gene: TRBJ1-3
d_gene: .
abundance: few
CDR3aa: CASSEGQRGNTIYF
CDR3nt: TGTGCCAGCAGTGAAGGACAGAGAGGAAACACCATATATTTT

v_gene: TRBV29-1
j_gene: TRBJ1-5
d_gene: .
abundance: .
CDR3aa: CSVGERGDQPQHF
CDR3nt: TGCAGCGTTGGGGAACGGGGTGATCAGCCCCAGCATTTT

v_gene: TRBV29-1
j_gene: TRBJ2-1
d_gene: .
abundance: .
CDR3aa: CSVETGTRWNEQFF
CDR3nt: TGCAGCGTTGAAACAGGGACAAGGTGGAATGAGCAGTTCTTC

v_gene: TRBV28
j_gene: TRBJ1-3
d_gene: TRBD1
abundance: many
CDR3aa: CASSTRPGTGIGNTIYF
CDR3nt: TGTGCCAGCAGTACTCGTCCCGGGACAGGGATTGGAAACACCATATATTTT

v_gene: TRBV29-1
j_gene: TRBJ2-1
d_gene: .
abundance: many
CDR3aa: CSVETTPSGEQFF
CDR3nt: TGCAGCGTTGAAACTACGCCGAGCGGTGAGCAGTTCTTC

v_gene: TRBV30
j_gene: TRBJ1-3
d_gene: .
abundance: few
CDR3aa: CACHQGGNTIYF
CDR3nt: TGTGCCTGCCACCAGGGAGGAAACACCATATATTTT

v_gene: TRBV11-3
j_gene: TRBJ2-3
d_gene: .
abundance: many
CDR3aa: CASSLGSSGTDTQYF
CDR3nt: TGTGCCAGCAGCTTAGGTAGTAGCGGCACAGATACGCAGTATTTT

v_gene: TRBV5-5
j_gene: TRBJ2-7
d_gene: TRBD1
abundance: .
CDR3aa: CASSMRQGPYEQYF
CDR3nt: TGTGCCAGCAGCATGAGACAGGGACCCTACGAGCAGTACTTC

v_gene: TRBV20-1
j_gene: TRBJ2-2
d_gene: .
abundance: .
CDR3aa: CSATYRVKTGELFF
CDR3nt: TGCAGTGCCACCTACAGGGTTAAGACCGGGGAGCTGTTTTTT

v_gene: TRBV2
j_gene: TRBJ2-7
d_gene: .
abundance: .
CDR3aa: CASRLGEQYF
CDR3nt: TGTGCCAGCAGGTTGGGAGAGCAGTACTTC

v_gene: TRBV7-9
j_gene: TRBJ2-7
d_gene: .
abundance: many
CDR3aa: CASIPLGGQENYEQYF
CDR3nt: TGTGCCAGCATCCCCCTGGGGGGACAAGAGAACTACGAGCAGTACTTC

v_gene: TRBV11-2
j_gene: TRBJ2-2
d_gene: .
abundance: many
CDR3aa: CASSPLAGDTGELFF
CDR3nt: TGTGCCAGCAGCCCACTGGCAGGGGACACCGGGGAGCTGTTTTTT

v_gene: TRBV12-3/TRBV12-4
j_gene: TRBJ2-7
d_gene: .
abundance: many
CDR3aa: CASRRYRNSYEQYF
CDR3nt: TGTGCCAGCAGGCGGTACCGGAACTCCTACGAGCAGTACTTC

v_gene: TRBV27
j_gene: TRBJ1-2
d_gene: TRBD1
abundance: many
CDR3aa: CASSLMGDRGTNYGYTF
CDR3nt: TGTGCCAGCAGTTTAATGGGGGACAGGGGAACTAACTATGGCTACACCTTC

v_gene: TRBV27
j_gene: TRBJ1-1
d_gene: TRBD1
abundance: many
CDR3aa: CASSLLGQGPEAFF
CDR3nt: TGTGCCAGCAGTTTACTAGGACAGGGCCCTGAAGCTTTCTTT

v_gene: TRBV6-1
j_gene: TRBJ2-4
d_gene: .
abundance: few
CDR3aa: CASSAKNIQYF
CDR3nt: TGTGCCAGTAGCGCCAAAAACATTCAGTACTTC

v_gene: TRBV18
j_gene: TRBJ2-1
d_gene: TRBD1
abundance: .
CDR3aa: CASSPGQGARNNEQFF
CDR3nt: TGTGCCAGCTCACCCGGGCAGGGGGCTAGGAACAATGAGCAGTTCTTC

v_gene: TRBV5-6
j_gene: TRBJ2-1
d_gene: TRBD1
abundance: .
CDR3aa: CASSSPGQGYDEQFF
CDR3nt: TGTGCCAGCAGCTCGCCGGGACAGGGATACGATGAGCAGTTCTTC

v_gene: TRBV28
j_gene: TRBJ1-4
d_gene: .
abundance: .
CDR3aa: CASSPNPGTQLPQKLFF
CDR3nt: TGTGCCAGCAGCCCAAACCCCGGGACACAACTTCCCCAAAAACTGTTTTTT

v_gene: TRBV19
j_gene: TRBJ2-3
d_gene: TRBD2
abundance: many
CDR3aa: CASTSGLAGGDTQYF
CDR3nt: TGTGCCAGTACCTCGGGACTAGCGGGAGGTGATACGCAGTATTTT

v_gene: TRBV28
j_gene: TRBJ2-3
d_gene: .
abundance: many
CDR3aa: CASSGTREAAVTDTQYF
CDR3nt: TGTGCCAGCAGTGGTACACGGGAAGCCGCTGTGACAGATACGCAGTATTTT

v_gene: TRBV20-1
j_gene: TRBJ1-2
d_gene: TRBD1
abundance: few
CDR3aa: CSARLRGQGAYGYTF
CDR3nt: TGCAGTGCTCGCCTCCGTGGGCAGGGGGCGTATGGCTACACCTTC

v_gene: TRBV27
j_gene: TRBJ2-7
d_gene: TRBD2
abundance: many
CDR3aa: CAGSGGGGPYYEQYF
CDR3nt: TGTGCCGGCAGCGGGGGGGGCGGTCCTTACTACGAGCAGTACTTC

v_gene: TRBV19
j_gene: TRBJ2-4
d_gene: TRBD2
abundance: .
CDR3aa: CASTSLGTSGSQAKNIQYF
CDR3nt: TGTGCCAGTACCTCCCTAGGGACTAGCGGGAGCCAAGCCAAAAACATTCAGTACTTC

v_gene: TRBV7-2
j_gene: TRBJ2-1
d_gene: TRBD2
abundance: .
CDR3aa: CASSLMGLAGVYNEQFF
CDR3nt: TGTGCCAGCAGCCTCATGGGACTAGCGGGAGTCTACAATGAGCAGTTCTTC

v_gene: TRBV29-1
j_gene: TRBJ2-7
d_gene: .
abundance: many
CDR3aa: CSAVDPLFYEQYF
CDR3nt: TGCAGCGCCGTGGACCCCCTCTTCTACGAGCAGTACTTC

v_gene: TRBV10-3
j_gene: TRBJ2-3
d_gene: TRBD1
abundance: .
CDR3aa: CAIGGQGTDTQYF
CDR3nt: TGTGCAATCGGGGGACAGGGCACAGATACGCAGTATTTT

v_gene: TRBV28
j_gene: TRBJ1-2
d_gene: .
abundance: many
CDR3aa: CASSARGPRGYTF
CDR3nt: TGTGCCAGCAGTGCCCGAGGCCCCCGGGGCTACACCTTC

v_gene: TRBV6-2/TRBV6-3
j_gene: TRBJ2-5
d_gene: .
abundance: .
CDR3aa: CASSSRRSDNQETQYF
CDR3nt: TGTGCCAGCAGTTCCCGGAGGAGCGACAACCAAGAGACCCAGTACTTC

v_gene: TRBV25-1
j_gene: TRBJ2-5
d_gene: .
abundance: many
CDR3aa: CASSEARLSEETQYF
CDR3nt: TGTGCCAGCAGTGAAGCCCGTCTCAGTGAAGAGACCCAGTACTTC

v_gene: TRBV7-9
j_gene: TRBJ2-7
d_gene: .
abundance: .
CDR3aa: CASSSPPRGSYEQYF
CDR3nt: TGTGCCAGCAGCTCACCCCCGAGAGGGAGCTACGAGCAGTACTTC

v_gene: TRBV5-8
j_gene: TRBJ1-1
d_gene: TRBD1
abundance: few
CDR3aa: CASIDRVRREAFF
CDR3nt: TGTGCCAGCATCGACAGGGTCAGAAGAGAAGCTTTCTTT

v_gene: TRBV12-3/TRBV12-4
j_gene: TRBJ2-1
d_gene: TRBD2
abundance: many
CDR3aa: CAIVLEETSGSYNEQFF
CDR3nt: TGTGCCATTGTCTTAGAGGAGACTAGCGGGAGCTACAATGAGCAGTTCTTC

v_gene: TRBV7-8
j_gene: TRBJ2-3
d_gene: TRBD1
abundance: many
CDR3aa: CASGRDRVDTQYF
CDR3nt: TGTGCCAGCGGCCGAGACAGGGTTGATACGCAGTATTTT